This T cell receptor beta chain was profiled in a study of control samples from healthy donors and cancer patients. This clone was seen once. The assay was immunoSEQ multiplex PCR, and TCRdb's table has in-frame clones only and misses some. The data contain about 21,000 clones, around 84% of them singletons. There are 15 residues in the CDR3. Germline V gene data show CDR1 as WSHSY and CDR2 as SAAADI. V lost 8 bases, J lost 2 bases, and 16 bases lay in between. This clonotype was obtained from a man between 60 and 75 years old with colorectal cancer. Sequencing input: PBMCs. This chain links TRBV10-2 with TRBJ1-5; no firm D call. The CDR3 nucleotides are TGCGCCAGCGCATCAAGGGTTACGGGCAATCAGCCCCAGCATTTT. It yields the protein CASASRVTGNQPQHF.